This is a list of T cell receptor beta chains from one sample in a study of T cells after yellow fever vaccination. TCRdb analysed the 5' RACE reads with MiXCR anew, one entry per CDR3 protein. The repertoire includes 250,000 or so distinct CDR3 sequences, 3.6% of them detected once, and about 19% sits in the top ten. Sequenced material: PBMCs, taken 15 days after the yellow fever booster vaccination. All receptors derive from a man aged 18 to 30 who received the YFV17D yellow fever vaccine. Both conserved end residues are part of each CDR3. The D gene is left open where the match is weak. Only some rows state a clone size, as once, few, many or a class for expanded clones.

J gene	V gene	clone size	D gene	CDR3 protein	CDR3 DNA
TRBJ1-3	TRBV6-1	many	.	CASSAQGSGNTIYF	TGTGCCAGCAGTGCCCAGGGATCCGGAAACACCATATATTTT
TRBJ1-1	TRBV12-3/TRBV12-4	many	.	CASSPRLWAFF	TGTGCCAGCAGTCCCCGGCTGTGGGCTTTCTTT
TRBJ1-5	TRBV20-1	many	.	CSAKVGDQPQHF	TGCAGCGCGAAGGTCGGGGATCAGCCCCAGCATTTT
TRBJ1-1	TRBV14	many	TRBD1	CASSPKPGQLNTEAFF	TGTGCCAGCAGCCCAAAACCGGGACAGCTGAACACTGAAGCTTTCTTT
TRBJ1-6	TRBV27	many	TRBD1	CASSPLSTGGNSPLHF	TGTGCCAGCAGTCCCCTTTCGACAGGGGGGAATTCACCCCTCCACTTT
TRBJ2-3	TRBV20-1	many	TRBD1	CSAGPQGALNTQYF	TGCAGTGCTGGCCCACAGGGGGCGCTGAATACGCAGTATTTT
TRBJ1-1	TRBV4-1	many	.	CASSPLTGMNTEAFF	TGCGCCAGCAGCCCCCTGACAGGAATGAACACTGAAGCTTTCTTT
TRBJ2-1	TRBV7-2	many	TRBD2	CASSLVAGGPVEQFF	TGTGCCAGCAGCTTAGTAGCGGGGGGGCCAGTTGAGCAGTTCTTC
TRBJ2-1	TRBV5-6	many	TRBD2	CASLNGGGGLTNEQFF	TGTGCCAGCCTAAACGGGGGGGGTGGCCTGACCAATGAGCAGTTCTTC
TRBJ2-5	TRBV11-3	many	.	CASSLGGASHIQYF	TGTGCCAGCAGCTTAGGAGGGGCTAGCCATATCCAGTACTTC
TRBJ2-1	TRBV7-9	many	TRBD2	CASSPWTSGHNEQFF	TGTGCCAGCAGCCCCTGGACTAGCGGGCACAATGAGCAGTTCTTC
TRBJ2-1	TRBV6-1	many	TRBD1	CATWDRGEYNEQFF	TGTGCCACCTGGGACAGGGGGGAGTACAATGAGCAGTTCTTC
TRBJ2-4	TRBV6-6	many	TRBD2	CASSYSSGALQIRGNIQYF	TGTGCCAGCAGTTACTCTAGCGGGGCGCTACAAATCAGGGGAAACATTCAGTACTTC
TRBJ1-5	TRBV30	.	.	CAWSRGGYRNQPQHF	TGTGCCTGGAGCCGAGGGGGGTACCGCAATCAGCCCCAGCATTTT
TRBJ1-5	TRBV6-5	many	.	CASSYPPLGYNQPQHF	TGTGCCAGCAGTTATCCCCCTCTAGGCTACAATCAGCCCCAGCATTTT
TRBJ2-1	TRBV30	many	.	CAWSVGGPYNEQFF	TGTGCCTGGAGTGTGGGGGGCCCCTACAATGAGCAGTTCTTC
TRBJ2-4	TRBV7-2	many	.	CASSLAPTIQYF	TGTGCCAGCAGCTTAGCGCCAACCATTCAGTACTTC
TRBJ1-1	TRBV5-1	many	.	CASGWGGENTEAFF	TGCGCCAGCGGTTGGGGTGGGGAGAACACTGAAGCTTTCTTT
TRBJ1-2	TRBV27	many	.	CASSLSGSGGYTF	TGTGCCAGCAGTTTATCTGGGTCAGGTGGCTACACCTTC
TRBJ1-2	TRBV7-3	many	.	CASSIGPRGYTF	TGTGCCAGCAGCATCGGCCCCCGGGGCTACACCTTC
TRBJ2-3	TRBV7-2	many	.	CASIVGGITDTQYF	TGTGCCAGCATTGTTGGCGGGATCACAGATACGCAGTATTTT
TRBJ2-2	TRBV27	many	.	CASSLRTDTGELFF	TGTGCCAGCAGTTTAAGGACAGACACCGGGGAGCTGTTTTTT
TRBJ2-7	TRBV5-6	many	TRBD1	CASTLQGAPHEQYF	TGTGCCAGCACCCTACAGGGGGCTCCCCACGAGCAGTACTTC
TRBJ1-2	TRBV12-3/TRBV12-4	many	.	CASSYREGGYTF	TGTGCCAGCAGTTACAGGGAGGGTGGCTACACCTTC
TRBJ1-2	TRBV20-1	many	.	CSAREAGFLDGYTF	TGCAGTGCTAGAGAAGCCGGTTTTCTTGATGGCTACACCTTC
TRBJ2-1	TRBV7-2	many	TRBD2	CASSLGGGNSYNEQFF	TGTGCCAGCAGCTTAGGCGGGGGGAACTCCTACAATGAGCAGTTCTTC